The sequence of this T cell receptor beta chain was determined in a study of blood T cell repertoires in COVID-19. Across the whole study: Sources were T cells, B-cell-depleted T cells, or PBMCs; the material itself was cDNA or gDNA.

Original processing notes: It was from reference gene primer amplification that nucleated cell counts were estimated. Sequencing used immunoSEQ multiplex PCR; TCRdb keeps in-frame clones, though not all of them. V, J and clone size are taken as reported in that table, and D and trimming were inferred from the DNA itself. The repertoire has approximately 230,000 clones, roughly 88% of them found once; the top ten carry 2% to 2.5%. This CDR3 contains 18 residues. V shed 2 bases, J shed 4 bases, and the junction held 13 bases outside the gene matches. The germline V gene has CDR1 KGHSY and CDR2 FQNENV. The V gene is TRBV16, the J gene TRBJ2-3; 9 bases are a match to TRBD1. This TCR derives from a woman in her thirties or forties who had recovered from COVID-19. Sequencing input: peripheral blood. CDR3 loop: CASSQSSGTGRAPDTQYF. The CDR3, as DNA: TGTGCCAGCAGCCAAAGCTCCGGGACAGGGAGGGCCCCAGATACGCAGTATTTT.